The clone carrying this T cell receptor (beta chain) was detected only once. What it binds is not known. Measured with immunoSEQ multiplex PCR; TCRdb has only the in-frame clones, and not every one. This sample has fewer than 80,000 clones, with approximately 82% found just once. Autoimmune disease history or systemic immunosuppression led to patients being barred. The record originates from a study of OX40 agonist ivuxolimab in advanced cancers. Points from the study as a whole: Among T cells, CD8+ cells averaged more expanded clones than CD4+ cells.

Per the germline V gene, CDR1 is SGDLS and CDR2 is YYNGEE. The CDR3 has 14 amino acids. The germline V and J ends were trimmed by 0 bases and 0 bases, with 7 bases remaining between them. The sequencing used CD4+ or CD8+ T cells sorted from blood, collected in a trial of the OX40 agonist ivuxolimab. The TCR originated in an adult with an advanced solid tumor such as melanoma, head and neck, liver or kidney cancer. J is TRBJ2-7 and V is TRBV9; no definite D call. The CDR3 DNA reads TGTGCCAGCAGCGTAGGACTCCACTCCTACGAGCAGTACTTC. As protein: CASSVGLHSYEQYF. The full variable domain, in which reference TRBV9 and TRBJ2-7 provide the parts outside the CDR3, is DSGVTQTPKHLITATGQRVTLRCSPRSGDLSVYWYQQSLDQGLQFLIQYYNGEERAKGNILERFSAQQFPDLHSELNLSSLELGDSALYFCASSVGLHSYEQYFGPGTRLTVT.